The TCR beta chain under discussion was sequenced for a study of blood T cells in healthy people across ages (dated by TCRdb to between 2014 and 2017). With respect to the entire study: In model experiments, roughly one uniquely barcoded TCR beta cDNA molecule per two T cells was captured by template switching. To track age-related changes in TCR beta repertoire diversity, the study relied on deep sequencing normalized with unique cDNA molecular identifiers. Donors were grouped into four age groups: young (average approximately 16 years), middle-aged (39), aged (around 60) and long-lived (about 82). To avoid experimental bias, donors of different ages were randomly spread across the sequencing lanes. For two donors (one aged 18 to 30 and one aged 80 or older), the study analyzed two additional independent replicas of 1 million unique cDNA reads from the same blood draw. Overall study outcomes, separate from this receptor: The long-lived group showed more naive CD4+ T cells, fewer expanded clones and increased TCR diversity than the aged group, suggesting age selection. Because the CMV infection status of the donors was unknown, age-related changes in expanded clonotypes may potentially have been confounded. As age increased, observed TCR beta diversity per million T cells dropped in a roughly linear way, and a significant reduction was already evident by age approximately 40. Because profiling used bulk unsorted PBMCs, naive and antigen-experienced compartments could not be compared conclusively. The percentage of naive T cells measured by flow cytometry correlated strongly with observed TCR beta diversity. Total diversity estimates from one million sequenced T cells were considered lower bounds and underestimates.

Donors were approximately 42 systemically healthy Caucasian individuals from Russia aged roughly 6 to 90 years. Each donor gave about 10 milliliters of peripheral blood, drawn into EDTA-treated Vacutainer tubes. Ficoll-Paque density-gradient centrifugation was used to isolate PBMCs, with at least 6.5 million per sample. Trizol reagent was used to extract total RNA from PBMCs, with at least 5.5 micrograms per sample. For every donor, an aliquot of PBMCs went through flow cytometry to measure the percentages of naive CD45RAhigh/CD27high T cells. The library came from 5' RACE. For sequencing, an Illumina HiSeq 2500 was employed. A second roughly 7 to 12 cycle PCR used a sample-barcoded 5' primer and a J-beta primer mix. A template-switch 5' adaptor carrying 12 random nucleotides introduced a unique molecular identifier onto each TCR beta cDNA molecule. At least 2.5 million CDR3-containing paired-end reads were obtained from each sample. First-strand cDNA synthesis was performed from all RNA using the Mint cDNA synthesis kit, with priming by a TRBC-specific oligonucleotide. Following uracil-DNA glycosylase treatment, all cDNA underwent a first 18-cycle PCR with the universal primers M1SS and BC2_uni_R. On the study's bioinformatics: Each sample was normalized by randomly selecting 1 million high-quality reads, each carrying a distinct molecular identifier. Instead of being binned into consensus sequences, reads with shared molecular identifiers were discarded. MiTCR, set to a Q25 quality threshold and the strictest error-elimination algorithm, was used for CDR3 identification, clonotype clustering and error correction. A nonparametric unseen species model with Euler transformation was used to estimate a lower bound on total TCR beta diversity. TCRdb reprocessed the public reads (quality trimming at Q25 with fastp, clone calling with MiXCR) and kept in-frame beta chains. When rows share a CDR3 protein, they turn into one entry using the most common DNA and genes. The V and J calls shown here were made by TCRdb, not taken from the authors' results. Here the sample has 1.5 million to 2 million distinct CDR3 sequences; 28% occur a single time. In total, the top ten clones hold about 8% of the sample.

From a lookup of the germline V gene (reference sequence), CDR1 and CDR2 are GTSNPN and SVGIG. The CDR3 spans 15 residues, from the cysteine through the phenylalanine. Just the 45-base CDR3 DNA is kept, in frame starting at base 1. The junction shows trimming of 2 bases on V and 5 bases on J, plus 18 bases between the germline ends. This clonotype has a count of ten or more. Its cognate antigen has yet to be identified. Base-call qualities are not available, and no considerably larger clone is one nucleotide away. The sample was blood. The clonotype was recovered from a woman in her twenties or thirties in good health. Recombination linked TRBV30 to TRBJ1-2; perhaps TRBD1 is the D gene, with 5 bases matching. For the CDR3, the sequence is CAWSRRGETGYGYTF. The nucleotides read TGTGCCTGGAGTAGGCGAGGGGAAACTGGATATGGCTACACCTTC.